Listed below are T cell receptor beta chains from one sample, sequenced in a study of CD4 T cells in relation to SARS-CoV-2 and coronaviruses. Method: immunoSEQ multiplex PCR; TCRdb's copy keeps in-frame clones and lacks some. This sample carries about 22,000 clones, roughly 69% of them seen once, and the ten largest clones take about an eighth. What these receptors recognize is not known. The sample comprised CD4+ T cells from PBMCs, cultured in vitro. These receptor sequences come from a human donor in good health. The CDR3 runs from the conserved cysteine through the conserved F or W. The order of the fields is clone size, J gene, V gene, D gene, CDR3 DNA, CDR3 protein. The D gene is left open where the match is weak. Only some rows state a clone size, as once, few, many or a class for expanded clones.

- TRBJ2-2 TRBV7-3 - TGTGCCAGCAGCTTTACGGCCGCCGGGGAGCTGTTTTTT CASSFTAAGELFF
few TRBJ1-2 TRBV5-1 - TGCGCCAGCAGCTTGGGAGTCCCGGGGGCTGGTGGCTACACCTTC CASSLGVPGAGGYTF
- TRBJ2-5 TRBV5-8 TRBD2 TGTGCCAGCAGCTCTGGACTAGCGGGATCTTGGGAGACCCAGTACTTC CASSSGLAGSWETQYF
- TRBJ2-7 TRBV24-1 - TGTGCCACCAGTGATGCGCGGGCGGCCTACGAGCAGTACTTC CATSDARAAYEQYF
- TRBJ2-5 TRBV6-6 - TGTGCCAGCAGTCCCGGGGTAGCGACACCATCAACCCAAGAGACCCAGTACTTC CASSPGVATPSTQETQYF
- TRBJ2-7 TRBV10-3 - TGTGCCATCAGACAGGGCACCTACGAGCAGTACTTC CAIRQGTYEQYF
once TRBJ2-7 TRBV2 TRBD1 TGTGCCAGCGGACGGACAGGGGCTTACGAGCAGTACTTC CASGRTGAYEQYF
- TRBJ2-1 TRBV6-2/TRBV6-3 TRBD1 TGTGCCAGCAGCCCTCCTAGACAGGGGCGGAATGAGCAGTTCTTC CASSPPRQGRNEQFF
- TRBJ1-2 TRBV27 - TGTGCCAGCAGACCAACCGGGGGGAACTATGGCTACACCTTC CASRPTGGNYGYTF
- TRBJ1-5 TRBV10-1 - TGCGCCAGTGGGGGGGCCGACACCAGCAATCAGCCCCAGCATTTT CASGGADTSNQPQHF
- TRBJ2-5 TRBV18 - TGTGCCAGCTCACCACCTCTGACAACGGAGACCCAGTACTTC CASSPPLTTETQYF
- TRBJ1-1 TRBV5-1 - TGCGCCAGCAGCTTGGGAGTGGTTCGCCCTGAAGCTTTCTTT CASSLGVVRPEAFF
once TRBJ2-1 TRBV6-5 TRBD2 TGTGCCAGCAGTTACTCTAGCTTACTAGCGGAGAATGAGCAGTTCTTC CASSYSSLLAENEQFF
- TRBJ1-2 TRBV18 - TGTGCCAGCTCACCGCGGGGAAGCCCGGCTAACTATGGCTACACCTTC CASSPRGSPANYGYTF
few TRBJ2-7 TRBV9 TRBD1 TGTGCCAGCAGCCTCTCTGGGACAGACTACGAGCAGTACTTC CASSLSGTDYEQYF
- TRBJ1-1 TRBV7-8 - TGTGCCAGCAGCCGGACGACCATGAACACTGAAGCTTTCTTT CASSRTTMNTEAFF
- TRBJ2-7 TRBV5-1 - TGCGCCAGCAGCCTACCGACCGGGACGTACGAGCAGTACTTC CASSLPTGTYEQYF
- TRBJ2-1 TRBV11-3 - TGTGCCAGCAGCTTGGGTACTCGGAGCTCCTACAATGAGCAGTTCTTC CASSLGTRSSYNEQFF
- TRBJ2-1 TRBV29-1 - TGCAGCGTTGAGACCCTTCTCCTAAACAATGAGCAGTTCTTC CSVETLLLNNEQFF
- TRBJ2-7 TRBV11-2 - TGTGCCAGCAGCTTAAGTGGGGGCTCCTACGAGCAGTACTTC CASSLSGGSYEQYF
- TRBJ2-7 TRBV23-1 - TGCGCCAGCAGTCAATCTCCTCCCAGGGGCTACGAGCAGTACTTC CASSQSPPRGYEQYF
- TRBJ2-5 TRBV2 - TGTGCCAGCAAGAGTCGGTCTAGCGCCGTAGAAGAGACCCAGTACTTC CASKSRSSAVEETQYF
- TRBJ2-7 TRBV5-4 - TGTGCCAGCAGCTTGGCTACTCAGAGCTCCTACGAGCAGTACTTC CASSLATQSSYEQYF
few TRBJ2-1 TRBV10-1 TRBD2 TGCGCCAGCAGTGGAGGTAGCGGGGCCAATGAGCAGTTCTTC CASSGGSGANEQFF
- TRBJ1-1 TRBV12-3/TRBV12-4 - TGTGCCAGCAGTATATCCACTGAAGCTTTCTTT CASSISTEAFF
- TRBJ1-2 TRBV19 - TGTGCCAGTAGTATAGATCGCGGCAGAGATTATGGCTACACCTTC CASSIDRGRDYGYTF
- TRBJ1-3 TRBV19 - TGTGCCAGTAACGTACAGGTCAACTCTGGAAACACCATATATTTT CASNVQVNSGNTIYF
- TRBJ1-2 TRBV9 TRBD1 TGTGCCAGCAGCTCCCGGGACAGGGCGTATGGCTACACCTTC CASSSRDRAYGYTF
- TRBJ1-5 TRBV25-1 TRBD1 TGTGCCAGCAGTGGGGGACAGGGGGCGTATCAGCCCCAGCATTTT CASSGGQGAYQPQHF
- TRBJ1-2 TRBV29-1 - TGCAGCGTTGAAGGGCGGGCCAGGGCCGGCTACACCTTC CSVEGRARAGYTF
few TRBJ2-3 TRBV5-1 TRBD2 TGCGCCAGCAGCTTGGCCAAACCGGGACTAGCGGGAGTAACCGATACGCAGTATTTT CASSLAKPGLAGVTDTQYF
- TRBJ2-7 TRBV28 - TGTGCCAGCAATCCGGGCCTTGGATACTACGAGCAGTACTTC CASNPGLGYYEQYF
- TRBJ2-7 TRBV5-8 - TGTGCCAGCAGGTCCCGGAAAAGCTCCTACGAGCAGTACTTC CASRSRKSSYEQYF
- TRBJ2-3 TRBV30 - TGTGCCTGGAGCCCGTTGGGGAGTTTAGCTCGGTCAGATACGCAGTATTTT CAWSPLGSLARSDTQYF
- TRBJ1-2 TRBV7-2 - TGTGCCAGCAGCCCTACTTGGACAGCTAACTATGGCTACACCTTC CASSPTWTANYGYTF
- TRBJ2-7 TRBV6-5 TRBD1 TGTGCCAGCAGTCAGGGGGCATTTTCCTACGAGCAGTACTTC CASSQGAFSYEQYF
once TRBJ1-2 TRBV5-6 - TGTGCCAGCAGCTTGGAGGCAAGGGATGGCTACACCTTC CASSLEARDGYTF
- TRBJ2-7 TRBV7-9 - TGTGCCAGCAGCCCTGGGGGGGCGGGAGCTTCCTACGAGCAGTACTTC CASSPGGAGASYEQYF
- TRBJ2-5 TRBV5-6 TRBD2 TGTGCCAGCAGCTTGAGGTTCATTAGCGGGAGTCGGGAGACCCAGTACTTC CASSLRFISGSRETQYF
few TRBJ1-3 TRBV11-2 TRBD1 TGTGCCAGCAGCTTAGTTTCGGCGGACAGGGGCTCTGGAAACACCATATATTTT CASSLVSADRGSGNTIYF
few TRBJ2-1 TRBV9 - TGTGCCAGCAGCGCCGGAGTCTCCTACAATGAGCAGTTCTTC CASSAGVSYNEQFF